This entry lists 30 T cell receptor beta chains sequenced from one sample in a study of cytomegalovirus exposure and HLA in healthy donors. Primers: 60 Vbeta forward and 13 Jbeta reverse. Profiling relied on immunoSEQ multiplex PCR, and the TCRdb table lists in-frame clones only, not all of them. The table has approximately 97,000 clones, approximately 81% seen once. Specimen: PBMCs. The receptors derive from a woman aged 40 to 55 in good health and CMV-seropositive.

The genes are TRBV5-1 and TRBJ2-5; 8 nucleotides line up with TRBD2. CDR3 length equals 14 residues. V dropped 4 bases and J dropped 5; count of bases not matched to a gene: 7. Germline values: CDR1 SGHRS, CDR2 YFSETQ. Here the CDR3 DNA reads TGCGCCAGCAGCACCTCACGGGGGGGGGAGACCCAGTACTTC. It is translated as CASSTSRGGETQYF.

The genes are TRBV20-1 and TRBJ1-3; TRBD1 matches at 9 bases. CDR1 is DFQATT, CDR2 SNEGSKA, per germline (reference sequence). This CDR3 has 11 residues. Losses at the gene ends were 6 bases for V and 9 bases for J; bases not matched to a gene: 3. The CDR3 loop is CSAGQGGTIYF. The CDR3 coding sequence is TGCAGTGCGGGACAGGGAGGCACCATATATTTT.

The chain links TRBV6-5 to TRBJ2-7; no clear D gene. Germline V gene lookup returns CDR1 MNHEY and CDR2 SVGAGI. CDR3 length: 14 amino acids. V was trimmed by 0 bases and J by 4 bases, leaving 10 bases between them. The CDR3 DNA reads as TGTGCCAGCAGTTACTCGTCCTTTAATTACGAGCAGTACTTC. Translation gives CASSYSSFNYEQYF.

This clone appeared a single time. CDR3 sequence: CASSYGLAGGEQYF. The CDR3 nucleotides read TGTGCCAGCAGTTACGGACTAGCGGGAGGCGAGCAGTACTTC. The J gene is TRBJ2-7, the V gene TRBV6-6; TRBD2 agrees at 14 bases. V shed 2 bases and J 6 bases; nucleotides not matched to a gene: 0. The CDR3 length is 14 residues. Germline V gives CDR1 MNHNY, CDR2 SVGAGI (reference sequence).

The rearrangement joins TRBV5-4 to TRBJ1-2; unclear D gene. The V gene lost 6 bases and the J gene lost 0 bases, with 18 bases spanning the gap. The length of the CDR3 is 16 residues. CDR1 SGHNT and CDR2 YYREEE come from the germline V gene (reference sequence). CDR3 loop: CASTRGEDWSNYGYTF. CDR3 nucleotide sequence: TGTGCCAGCACCCGAGGTGAGGACTGGTCTAACTATGGCTACACCTTC.

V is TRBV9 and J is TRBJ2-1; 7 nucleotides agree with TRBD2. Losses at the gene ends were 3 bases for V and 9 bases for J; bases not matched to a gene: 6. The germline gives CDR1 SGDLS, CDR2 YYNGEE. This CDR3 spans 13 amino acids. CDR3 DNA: TGTGCCAGCAGCGCAAGGACTAGTGGTGAGCAGTTCTTC. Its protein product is CASSARTSGEQFF.

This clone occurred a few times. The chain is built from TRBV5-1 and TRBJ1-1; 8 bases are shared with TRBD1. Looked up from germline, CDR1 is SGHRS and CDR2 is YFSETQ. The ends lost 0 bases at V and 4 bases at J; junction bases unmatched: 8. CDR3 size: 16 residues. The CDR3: CASSLVGTGGLTEAFF. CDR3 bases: TGCGCCAGCAGCTTGGTAGGGACAGGAGGTCTCACTGAAGCTTTCTTT.

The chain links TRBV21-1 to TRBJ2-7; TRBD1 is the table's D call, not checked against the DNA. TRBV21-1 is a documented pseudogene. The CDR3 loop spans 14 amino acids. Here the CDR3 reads CASSLRTGLDEQYF. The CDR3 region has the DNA TGTGCCAGCAGCCTACGGACAGGGCTCGACGAGCAGTACTTC.

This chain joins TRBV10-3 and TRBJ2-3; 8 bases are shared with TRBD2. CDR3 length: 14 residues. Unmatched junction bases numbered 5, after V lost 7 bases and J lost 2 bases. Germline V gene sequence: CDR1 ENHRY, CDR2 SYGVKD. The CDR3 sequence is CAIKPSGYTDTQYF. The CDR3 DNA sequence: TGTGCCATCAAACCTAGCGGGTACACAGATACGCAGTATTTT.

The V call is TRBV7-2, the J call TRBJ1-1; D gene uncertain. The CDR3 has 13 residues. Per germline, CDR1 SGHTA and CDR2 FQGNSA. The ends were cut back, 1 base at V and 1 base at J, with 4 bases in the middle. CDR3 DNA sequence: TGTGCCAGCAGCTTAGAACAGAACACTGAAGCTTTCTTT. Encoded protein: CASSLEQNTEAFF. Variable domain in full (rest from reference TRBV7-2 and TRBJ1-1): GAGVSQSPSNKVTEKGKDVELRCDPISGHTALYWYRQSLGQGLEFLIYFQGNSAPDKSGLPSDRFSAERTGGSVSTLTIQRTQQEDSAVYLCASSLEQNTEAFFGQGTRLTVV.

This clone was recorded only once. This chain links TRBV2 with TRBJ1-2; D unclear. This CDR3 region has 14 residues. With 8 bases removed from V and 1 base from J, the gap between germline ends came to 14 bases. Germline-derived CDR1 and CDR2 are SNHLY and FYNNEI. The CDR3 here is CASVREVDNYGYTF. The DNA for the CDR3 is TGTGCCAGCGTGAGAGAAGTAGATAACTATGGCTACACCTTC.

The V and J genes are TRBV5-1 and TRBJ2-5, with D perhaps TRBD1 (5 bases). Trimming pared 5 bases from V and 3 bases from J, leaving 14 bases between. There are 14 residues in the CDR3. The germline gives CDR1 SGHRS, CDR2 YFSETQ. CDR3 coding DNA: TGCGCCAGCAGTTCTCCGGACACAGAAGAGACCCAGTACTTC. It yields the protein CASSSPDTEETQYF.

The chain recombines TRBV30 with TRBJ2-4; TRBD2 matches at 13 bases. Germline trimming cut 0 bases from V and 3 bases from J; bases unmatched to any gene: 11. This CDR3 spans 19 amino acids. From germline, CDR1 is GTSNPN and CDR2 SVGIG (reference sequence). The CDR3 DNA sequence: TGTGCCTGGAGTGTAACTAGGACTAGCGGGAGTTCGGGCAAAAACATTCAGTACTTC. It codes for CAWSVTRTSGSSGKNIQYF.

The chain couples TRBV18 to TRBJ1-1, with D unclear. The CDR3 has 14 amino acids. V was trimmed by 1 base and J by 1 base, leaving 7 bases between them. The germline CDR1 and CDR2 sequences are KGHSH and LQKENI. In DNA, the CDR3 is TGTGCCAGCTCACCACAAACAGAGAACACTGAAGCTTTCTTT. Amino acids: CASSPQTENTEAFF.

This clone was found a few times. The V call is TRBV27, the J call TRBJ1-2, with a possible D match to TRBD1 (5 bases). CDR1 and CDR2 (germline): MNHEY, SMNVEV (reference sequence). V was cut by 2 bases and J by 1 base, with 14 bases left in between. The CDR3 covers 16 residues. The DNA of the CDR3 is TGTGCCAGCAGTTTAGGAGGGACGGATTTTAACTATGGCTACACCTTC. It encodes CASSLGGTDFNYGYTF.

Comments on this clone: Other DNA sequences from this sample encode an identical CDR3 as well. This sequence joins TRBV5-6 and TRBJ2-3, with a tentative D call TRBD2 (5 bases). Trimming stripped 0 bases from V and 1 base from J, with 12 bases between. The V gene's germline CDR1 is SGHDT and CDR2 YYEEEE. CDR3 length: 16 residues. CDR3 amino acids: CASSLATSFGTDTQYF. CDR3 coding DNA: TGTGCCAGCAGCTTGGCTACTAGTTTCGGCACAGATACGCAGTATTTT. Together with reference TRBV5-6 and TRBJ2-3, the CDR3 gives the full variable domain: DAGVTQSPTHLIKTRGQQVTLRCSPKSGHDTVSWYQQALGQGPQFIFQYYEEEERQRGNFPDRFSGHQFPNYSSELNVNALLLGDSALYLCASSLATSFGTDTQYFGPGTRLTVL.

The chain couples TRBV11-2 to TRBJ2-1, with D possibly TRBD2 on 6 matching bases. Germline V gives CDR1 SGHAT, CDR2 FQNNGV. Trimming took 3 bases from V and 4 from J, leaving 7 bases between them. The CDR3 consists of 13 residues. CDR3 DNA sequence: TGTGCCAGCAGCTTCGGGACTTACAATGAGCAGTTCTTC. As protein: CASSFGTYNEQFF. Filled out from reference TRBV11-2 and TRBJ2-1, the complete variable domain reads EAGVAQSPRYKIIEKRQSVAFWCNPISGHATLYWYQQILGQGPKLLIQFQNNGVVDDSQLPKDRFSAERLKGVDSTLKIQPAKLEDSAVYLCASSFGTYNEQFFGPGTRLTVL.

CDR3 in amino acids: CASRKMDRGNSPLHF. The DNA for the CDR3 is TGTGCCAGCAGAAAGATGGACAGGGGCAATTCACCCCTCCACTTT. The genes are TRBV5-6 and TRBJ1-6, with 9 bases that match TRBD1. This CDR3 comprises 15 residues. In germline, CDR1 is SGHDT, CDR2 YYEEEE. The junction had 7 bases not matched to a gene; V was cut back by 5 bases and J by 7 bases.

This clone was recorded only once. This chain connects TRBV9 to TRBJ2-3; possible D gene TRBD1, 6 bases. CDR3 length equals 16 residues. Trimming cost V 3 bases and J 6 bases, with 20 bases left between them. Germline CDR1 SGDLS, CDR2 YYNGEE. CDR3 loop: CASSGAQGWISDTQYF. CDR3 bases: TGTGCCAGCAGCGGGGCACAGGGCTGGATATCGGATACGCAGTATTTT.

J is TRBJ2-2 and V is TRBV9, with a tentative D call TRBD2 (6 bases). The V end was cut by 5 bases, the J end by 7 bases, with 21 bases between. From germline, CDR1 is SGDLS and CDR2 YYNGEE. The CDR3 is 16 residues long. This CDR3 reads CASRGAGKVYIGELFF. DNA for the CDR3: TGTGCCAGCAGAGGAGCGGGTAAGGTATATATCGGGGAGCTGTTTTTT.

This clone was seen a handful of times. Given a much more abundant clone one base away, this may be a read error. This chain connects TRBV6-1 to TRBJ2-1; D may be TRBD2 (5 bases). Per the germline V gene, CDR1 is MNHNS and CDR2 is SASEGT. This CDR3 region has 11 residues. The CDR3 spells CAISGGNEQFF. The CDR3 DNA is TGTGCCATCAGTGGAGGCAATGAGCAGTTCTTC.

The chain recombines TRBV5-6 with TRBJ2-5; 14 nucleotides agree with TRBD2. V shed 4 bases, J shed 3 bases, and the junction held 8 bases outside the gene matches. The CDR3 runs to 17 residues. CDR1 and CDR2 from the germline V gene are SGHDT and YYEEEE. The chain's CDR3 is CASSPLTSGRGEETQYF. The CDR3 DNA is TGTGCCAGCAGCCCACTGACTAGCGGGAGGGGAGAAGAGACCCAGTACTTC.

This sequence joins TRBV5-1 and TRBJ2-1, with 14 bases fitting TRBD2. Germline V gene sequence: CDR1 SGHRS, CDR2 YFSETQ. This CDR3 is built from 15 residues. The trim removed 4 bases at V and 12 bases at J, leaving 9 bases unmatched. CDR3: CASSPGTSGGLGQFF. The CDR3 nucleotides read TGCGCCAGCAGCCCCGGGACTAGCGGGGGCCTAGGGCAGTTCTTC.

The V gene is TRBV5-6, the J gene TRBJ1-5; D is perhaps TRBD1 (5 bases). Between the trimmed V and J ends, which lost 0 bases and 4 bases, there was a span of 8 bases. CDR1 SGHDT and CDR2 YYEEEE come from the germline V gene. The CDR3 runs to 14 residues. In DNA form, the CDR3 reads TGTGCCAGCAGCTTGGGGACATTGAATCAGCCCCAGCATTTT. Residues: CASSLGTLNQPQHF.

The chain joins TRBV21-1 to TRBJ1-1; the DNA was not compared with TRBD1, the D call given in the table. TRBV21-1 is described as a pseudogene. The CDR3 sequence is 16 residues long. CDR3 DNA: TGTGCCAGCAGCAAAGTCGGCAGGGCCAGGGGCACTGAAGCTTTCTTT. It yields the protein CASSKVGRARGTEAFF.

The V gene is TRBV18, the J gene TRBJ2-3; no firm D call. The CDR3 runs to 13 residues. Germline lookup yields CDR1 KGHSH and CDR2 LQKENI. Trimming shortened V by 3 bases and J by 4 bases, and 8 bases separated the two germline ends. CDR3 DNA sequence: TGTGCCAGCTCACCGTCCCTAGCAGATACGCAGTATTTT. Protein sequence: CASSPSLADTQYF.

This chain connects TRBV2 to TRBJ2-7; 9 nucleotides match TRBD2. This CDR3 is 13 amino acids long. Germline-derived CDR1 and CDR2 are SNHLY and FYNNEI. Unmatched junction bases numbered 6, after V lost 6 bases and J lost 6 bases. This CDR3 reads CASRQGLAAEQYF. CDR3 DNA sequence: TGTGCCAGCAGACAGGGACTAGCCGCCGAGCAGTACTTC.

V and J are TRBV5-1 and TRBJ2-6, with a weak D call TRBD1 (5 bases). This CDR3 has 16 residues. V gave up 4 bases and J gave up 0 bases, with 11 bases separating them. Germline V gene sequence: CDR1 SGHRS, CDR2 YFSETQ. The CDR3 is CASSGAGISGANVLTF. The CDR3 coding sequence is TGCGCCAGCAGCGGGGCAGGAATCTCTGGGGCCAACGTCCTGACTTTC.

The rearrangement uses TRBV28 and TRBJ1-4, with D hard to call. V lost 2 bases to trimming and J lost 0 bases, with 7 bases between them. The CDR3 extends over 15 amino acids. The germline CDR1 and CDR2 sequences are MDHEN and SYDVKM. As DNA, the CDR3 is TGTGCCAGCAGTTTAGATGGAGCAACTAATGAAAAACTGTTTTTT. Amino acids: CASSLDGATNEKLFF.

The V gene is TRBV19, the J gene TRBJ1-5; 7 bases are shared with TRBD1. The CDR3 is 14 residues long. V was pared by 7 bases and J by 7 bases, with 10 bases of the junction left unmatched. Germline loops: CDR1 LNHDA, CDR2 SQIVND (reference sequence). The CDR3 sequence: CASTGTGEGQPQHF. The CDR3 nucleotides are TGTGCCAGTACGGGAACAGGGGAAGGACAGCCCCAGCATTTT.